This T cell receptor (beta chain) was profiled in a study of PD-1 blockade in mismatch repair-deficient tumors. Only in-frame clones appear in the TCRdb table, and some are missing; sequencing was by immunoSEQ multiplex PCR. The sample lists more than 20,000 clones, almost 85% occurring once. Trimming at V came to 6 bases and at J to 10 bases, leaving 14 bases not matched to a gene. Germline V gene data show CDR1 as MNHEY and CDR2 as SMNVEV (reference sequence). This CDR3 region has 15 residues. Study-wide results and caveats: Tumor-resident clones, often absent from pretreatment blood, expanded after pembrolizumab and then contracted.

Mismatch repair deficiency was confirmed in all patients, by PCR or immunohistochemistry. A few pembrolizumab responders had their TCRs sequenced. Worth noting for this clone: What it binds is not known.

This chain uses TRBV27 with TRBJ2-3; TRBD2 matches at 9 bases. The TCR comes from an adult with mismatch repair-deficient cancer. The material sequenced was peripheral blood, taken 2 weeks after starting pembrolizumab. The CDR3 reads CASSMIAGVGEAQYF. The CDR3 DNA reads as TGTGCCAGCAGCATGATAGCGGGAGTGGGGGAAGCGCAGTATTTT.